Sequencing of this T cell receptor (beta chain) was carried out in a study of T-cell reconstitution after alpha-beta-depleted transplantation in children. This clonotype was observed at least ten times. The CDR3 has 14 residues. Trimming left V 6 bases short and J 0 bases short, with 10 bases between. Germline assignment: CDR1 ENHRY and CDR2 SYGVKD. TCRbeta library preparation incorporated unique molecular identifiers. TCRdb fed the PCR reads into MiXCR, producing one record per CDR3 protein. The data show about 230,000 distinct CDR3 sequences, with 9.7% seen just once and 5% to 5.5% held by the top ten.

The sequenced sample was PBMCs from the stem cell graft donor, obtained from the stem cell graft. This rearrangement joins TRBV10-3 to TRBJ2-3; TRBD2 is a possible D gene (6 bases). This TCR derives from a human donor who donated a stem cell graft to a child with SCID. Written as DNA, the CDR3 is TGTGCCATCAGCCTAGCGTCTAGCACAGATACGCAGTATTTT. Encoded protein: CAISLASSTDTQYF.